This T cell receptor (beta chain) was observed in a study of shared clonotypes between healthy human individuals. The CDR3 length is 15 residues. With 3 bases clipped from V and 5 bases from J, the junction kept 6 bases outside the gene matches. Germline CDR1 MGHRA, CDR2 YSYEKL. Data came from immunoSEQ multiplex PCR; TCRdb stores just in-frame clones and leaves some out. The data show about 870,000 clones, 80% to 95% seen once. Cells designated naive CD8 were CD45RO-negative and were positively selected for CCR7, with terminally differentiated effector memory CD45RA+ cells excluded. This sequence was found in a man younger than 45 in good health. The V gene is TRBV4-1, the J gene TRBJ1-4, with 7 bases fitting TRBD1. Sequenced material: naive CD8+ T cells sorted from blood. CDR3 DNA sequence: TGCGCCAGCAGCCACAGGGACAGCCCAAATGAAAAACTGTTTTTT. Translated, it gives CASSHRDSPNEKLFF.